This TCR beta chain stems from a study of T-cell reconstitution after alpha-beta-depleted transplantation in children. Study conclusions and caveats: From newly produced T cells came most of the T-cell counts and diversity one year after transplant. At around two months after transplant, the alpha-beta T cells were reportedly derived from several hundred expanded clones that came from non-depleted graft cells. At day 60, the high TCRbeta diversity found in some patients originated from recipient T cells and thymic progenitors that had survived.

This clonotype has more than one count but fewer than ten. What it binds is not known. Preparation of the TCRbeta library used unique molecular identifiers. A single record per CDR3 protein comes from TCRdb applying MiXCR to the PCR reads. The repertoire includes some 200,000 distinct CDR3 sequences, about 8.2% of them detected once, and approximately 40% sits in the top ten. The CDR3 sequence is 17 residues long. The germline V and J ends were trimmed by 5 bases and 1 base, with 21 bases remaining between them. This TCR came from a male patient aged 2-15 years who had a stem cell transplant for acute myeloid leukemia, so the T cells may come from the graft donor. The chain combines TRBV12-3 or TRBV12-4 with TRBJ2-7, with TRBD1 as a possible D gene (6 bases). The material was PBMCs, mostly from graft donor cells, obtained 360 days after TCRalphabeta/CD19-depleted stem cell transplant. The CDR3 sequence is CASSPAPPGTYSYEQYF. The CDR3 bases are TGTGCCAGCAGTCCCGCCCCGCCAGGGACATATTCCTACGAGCAGTACTTC.